Shown below are 12 T cell receptor beta chains from a single sample sequenced in a study of cytomegalovirus exposure and HLA in healthy donors. PCR amplification relied on 60 Vbeta primers (plus 13 Jbeta primers). This table comes from immunoSEQ multiplex PCR, and its TCRdb copy is limited to in-frame clones, with some not included. The sample yields under 200,000 clones, roughly 70% seen once. What was sequenced was PBMCs. The receptor set was obtained from a woman aged 50 to 65 in good health and CMV-seropositive.

The rearrangement uses TRBV29-1 and TRBJ2-5; 10 bases fit TRBD2. Germline V gene sequence: CDR1 SQVTM, CDR2 ANQGSEA. V gave up 3 bases and J gave up 2 bases; unmatched junction bases: 6. This CDR3 contains 15 residues. The CDR3 DNA sequence: TGCAGCGTTGAGGCGCCTAGCGGGGGACAAGAGACCCAGTACTTC. Translation gives CSVEAPSGGQETQYF.

This clone turned up a few times. The chain joins TRBV5-1 to TRBJ1-2, with 9 bases aligning to TRBD1. In germline, CDR1 is SGHRS, CDR2 YFSETQ. The CDR3 extends over 15 amino acids. Losses at the gene ends were 0 bases for V and 6 bases for J; bases not matched to a gene: 6. The CDR3 bases are TGCGCCAGCAGCTTGGATACAGGGGGCGTTGATGGCTACACCTTC. It translates to CASSLDTGGVDGYTF.

The rearrangement uses TRBV6-1 and TRBJ2-4, with D possibly matching TRBD2 (5 bases). V was pared by 6 bases and J by 0 bases, with 12 bases between. The CDR3 is 15 residues long. Germline V gene data show CDR1 as MNHNS and CDR2 as SASEGT. The CDR3 region is CASSVGLLAKNIQYF. The CDR3 coding sequence is TGTGCCAGCAGCGTTGGACTCTTAGCCAAAAACATTCAGTACTTC.

The chain uses TRBV16 and TRBJ2-1; D not resolved. The CDR3 is made up of 14 amino acids. V was shortened by 4 bases and J by 3 bases, with 10 bases between the two germline ends. The V gene's germline CDR1 is KGHSY and CDR2 FQNENV. The CDR3 is CASSPPGDYNEQFF. CDR3 nucleotide sequence: TGTGCCAGCAGCCCCCCCGGAGACTACAATGAGCAGTTCTTC.

This clone was detected only a few times. The chain is built from TRBV6-1 and TRBJ1-5, with no clear D. This CDR3 is built from 15 residues. Trimming took off 1 base at V and 1 base at J, with 8 bases between the two ends. The germline CDR1 and CDR2 sequences are MNHNS and SASEGT. The CDR3 nucleotides are TGTGCCAGCAGTGAAGTTTTGGCAAGCAATCAGCCCCAGCATTTT. Protein product: CASSEVLASNQPQHF.

This clone was counted once. Here the CDR3 reads CSVVDKQGAGETQYF. The CDR3 region has the DNA TGCAGCGTTGTAGATAAACAGGGGGCGGGGGAGACCCAGTACTTC. The chain couples TRBV29-1 to TRBJ2-5, with 9 bases that match TRBD1. CDR3 length equals 15 residues. Germline assignment: CDR1 SQVTM and CDR2 ANQGSEA. The trim removed 4 bases at V and 5 bases at J, leaving 11 bases unmatched.

This clone was recorded many times. The chain carries TRBV2 and TRBJ1-5; TRBD1 matches at 8 bases. This CDR3 comprises 16 residues. The germline V gene encodes CDR1 SNHLY and CDR2 FYNNEI. Trimming took 6 bases from V and 4 from J; bases not matched to a gene: 11. In DNA form, the CDR3 reads TGTGCCAGCAGGGGGGAGGGGACAGGCCCTAATCAGCCCCAGCATTTT. Protein: CASRGEGTGPNQPQHF. Full variable domain (rest looked up from reference TRBV2 and TRBJ1-5): EPEVTQTPSHQVTQMGQEVILRCVPISNHLYFYWYRQILGQKVEFLVSFYNNEISEKSEIFDDQFSVERPDGSNFTLKIRSTKLEDSAMYFCASRGEGTGPNQPQHFGDGTRLSIL.

V usage is TRBV2 and J usage is TRBJ1-1; no reliable D call. V lost 2 bases to trimming and J lost 3 bases, with 10 bases between them. CDR3 length: 14 amino acids. CDR1 and CDR2 (germline): SNHLY, FYNNEI. The CDR3 nucleotides are TGTGCCAGCAGTGAAACAGAATGGCACACTGAAGCTTTCTTT. Its translation: CASSETEWHTEAFF.

This clone has only one observation. The chain is built from TRBV5-5 and TRBJ2-7, with TRBD1 matching over 10 bases. CDR3 size: 16 residues. Germline trimming cut 0 bases from V and 1 base from J; bases unmatched to any gene: 4. The germline gives CDR1 SGHKS, CDR2 YYEKEE (reference sequence). This chain's CDR3 is CASSLGGTGASYEQYF. The CDR3 DNA reads as TGTGCCAGCAGCTTGGGTGGGACAGGGGCTTCCTACGAGCAGTACTTC.

The CDR3, as DNA: TGTGCCAGTAGGAGCACAGGGGTGGAGACCCAGTACTTC. It codes for CASRSTGVETQYF. V usage is TRBV19 and J usage is TRBJ2-5; the match to TRBD1 covers 7 bases. The CDR3 sequence is 13 residues long. V was clipped by 6 bases and J by 5 bases; unmatched bases: 6. Germline CDR1 and CDR2: LNHDA and SQIVND (reference sequence).

V usage is TRBV5-1 and J usage is TRBJ1-6; D call uncertain. Germline CDR1 SGHRS, CDR2 YFSETQ. The CDR3 is 15 residues long. V was cut by 0 bases and J by 11 bases, with 15 bases left in between. The CDR3 DNA reads TGCGCCAGCAGCTTGGGTTCCGGGATCAATGCACCCCTCCACTTT. Protein: CASSLGSGINAPLHF. Full variable domain (outside the CDR3, taken from reference TRBV5-1 and TRBJ1-6): KAGVTQTPRYLIKTRGQQVTLSCSPISGHRSVSWYQQTPGQGLQFLFEYFSETQRNKGNFPGRFSGRQFSNSRSEMNVSTLELGDSALYLCASSLGSGINAPLHFGNGTRLTVT.

The V call is TRBV27, the J call TRBJ1-5; weak D call: TRBD1 (6 bases). This CDR3 contains 16 residues. The V end was cut by 5 bases, the J end by 0 bases, with 14 bases between. Germline CDR1 and CDR2: MNHEY and SMNVEV (reference sequence). The CDR3 loop is CASSPGQPYSNQPQHF. The CDR3 bases are TGTGCCAGCAGTCCCGGACAGCCATATAGCAATCAGCCCCAGCATTTT.